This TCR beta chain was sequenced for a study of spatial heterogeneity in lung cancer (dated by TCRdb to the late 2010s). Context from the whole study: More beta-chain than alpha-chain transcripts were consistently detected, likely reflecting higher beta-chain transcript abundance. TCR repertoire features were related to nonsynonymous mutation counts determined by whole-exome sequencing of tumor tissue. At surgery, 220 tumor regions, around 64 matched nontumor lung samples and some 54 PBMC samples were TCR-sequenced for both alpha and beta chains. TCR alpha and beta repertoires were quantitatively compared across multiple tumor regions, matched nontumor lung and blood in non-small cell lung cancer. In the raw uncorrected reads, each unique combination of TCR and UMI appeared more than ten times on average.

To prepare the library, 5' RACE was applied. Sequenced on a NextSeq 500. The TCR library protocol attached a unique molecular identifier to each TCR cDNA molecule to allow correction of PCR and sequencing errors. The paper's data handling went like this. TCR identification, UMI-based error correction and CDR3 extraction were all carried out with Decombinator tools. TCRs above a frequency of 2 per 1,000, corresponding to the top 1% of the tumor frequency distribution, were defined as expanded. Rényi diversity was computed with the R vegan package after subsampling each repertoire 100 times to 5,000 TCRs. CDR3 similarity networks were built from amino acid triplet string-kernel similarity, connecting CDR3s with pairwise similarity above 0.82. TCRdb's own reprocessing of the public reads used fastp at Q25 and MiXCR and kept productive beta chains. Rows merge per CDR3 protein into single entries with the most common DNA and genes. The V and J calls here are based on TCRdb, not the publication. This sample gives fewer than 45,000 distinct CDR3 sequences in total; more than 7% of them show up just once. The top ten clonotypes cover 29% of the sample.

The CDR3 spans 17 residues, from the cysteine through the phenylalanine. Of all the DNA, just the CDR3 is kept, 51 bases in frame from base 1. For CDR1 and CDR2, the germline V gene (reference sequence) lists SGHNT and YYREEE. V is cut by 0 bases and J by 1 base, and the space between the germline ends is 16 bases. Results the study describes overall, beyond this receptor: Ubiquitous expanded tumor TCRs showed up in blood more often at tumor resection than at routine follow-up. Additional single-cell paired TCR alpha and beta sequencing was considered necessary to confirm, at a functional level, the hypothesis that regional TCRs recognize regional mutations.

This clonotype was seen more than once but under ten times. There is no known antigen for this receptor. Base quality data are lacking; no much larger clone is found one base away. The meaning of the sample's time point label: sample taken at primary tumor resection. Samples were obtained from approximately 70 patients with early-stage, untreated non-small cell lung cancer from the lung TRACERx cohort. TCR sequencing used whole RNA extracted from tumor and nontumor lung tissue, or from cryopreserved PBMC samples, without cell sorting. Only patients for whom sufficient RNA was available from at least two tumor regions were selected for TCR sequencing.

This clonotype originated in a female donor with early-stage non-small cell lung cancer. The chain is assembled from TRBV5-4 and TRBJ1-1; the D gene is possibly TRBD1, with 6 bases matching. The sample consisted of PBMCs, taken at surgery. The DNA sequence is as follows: TGTGCCAGCAGCTTGGACCCTAACAGGGCGTCGAACACTGAAGCTTTCTTT. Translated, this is CASSLDPNRASNTEAFF.